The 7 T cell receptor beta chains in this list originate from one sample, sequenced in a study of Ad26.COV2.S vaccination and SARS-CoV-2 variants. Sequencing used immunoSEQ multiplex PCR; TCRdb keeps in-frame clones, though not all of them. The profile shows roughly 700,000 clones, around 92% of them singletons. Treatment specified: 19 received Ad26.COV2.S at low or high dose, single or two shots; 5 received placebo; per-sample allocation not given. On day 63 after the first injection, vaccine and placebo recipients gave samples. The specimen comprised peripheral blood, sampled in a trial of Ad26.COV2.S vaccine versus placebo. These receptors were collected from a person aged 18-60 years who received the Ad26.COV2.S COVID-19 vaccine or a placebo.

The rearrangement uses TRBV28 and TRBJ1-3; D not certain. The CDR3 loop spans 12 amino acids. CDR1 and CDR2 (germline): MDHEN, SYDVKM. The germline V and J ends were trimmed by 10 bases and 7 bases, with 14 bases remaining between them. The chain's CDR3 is CATLSGRNTIYF. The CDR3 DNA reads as TGTGCCACCCTCTCGGGTCGTAACACCATATATTTT.

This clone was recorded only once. CDR3 residues: CASSLQSLQETQYF. Written as DNA, the CDR3 is TGTGCCAGCTCACTGCAGTCCTTACAAGAGACCCAGTACTTC. The chain carries TRBV18 and TRBJ2-5; D call uncertain. Trimming pared 4 bases from V and 2 bases from J, leaving 11 bases between. Germline V gene sequence: CDR1 KGHSH, CDR2 LQKENI. The CDR3 sequence is 14 residues long. Together with reference TRBV18 and TRBJ2-5, the CDR3 gives the full variable domain: NAGVMQNPRHLVRRRGQEARLRCSPMKGHSHVYWYRQLPEEGLKFMVYLQKENIIDESGMPKERFSAEFPKEGPSILRIQQVVRGDSAAYFCASSLQSLQETQYFGPGTRLLVL.

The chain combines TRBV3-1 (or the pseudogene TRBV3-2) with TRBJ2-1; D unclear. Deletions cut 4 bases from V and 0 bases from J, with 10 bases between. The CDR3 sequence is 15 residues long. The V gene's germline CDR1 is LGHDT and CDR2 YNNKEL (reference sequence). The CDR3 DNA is TGTGCCAGCAGCCCGTCACTTAACTCCTACAATGAGCAGTTCTTC. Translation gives CASSPSLNSYNEQFF.

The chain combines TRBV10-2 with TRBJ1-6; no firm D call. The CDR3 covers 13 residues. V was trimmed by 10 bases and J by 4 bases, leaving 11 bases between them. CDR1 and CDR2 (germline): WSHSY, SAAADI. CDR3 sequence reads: CATSMGYNSPLHF. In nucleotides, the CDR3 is TGCGCCACCAGCATGGGGTATAATTCACCCCTCCACTTT.

Here the CDR3 reads CASSQAVMNTEAFF. In DNA, the CDR3 is TGTGCCAGCAGCCAAGCGGTTATGAACACTGAAGCTTTCTTT. V usage is TRBV3-1 (or the pseudogene TRBV3-2) and J usage is TRBJ1-1; no definite D call. Trimming stripped 1 base from V and 0 bases from J, with 6 bases between. Germline CDR1 and CDR2: LGHDT and YNNKEL (reference sequence). The CDR3 consists of 14 residues.

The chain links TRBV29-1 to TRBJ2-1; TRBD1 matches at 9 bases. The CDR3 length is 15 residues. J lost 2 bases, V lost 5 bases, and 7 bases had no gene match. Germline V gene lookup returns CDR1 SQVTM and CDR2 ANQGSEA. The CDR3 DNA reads TGCAGCGTTATGGGACAGGGCTATACCTACAATGAGCAGTTCTTC. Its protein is CSVMGQGYTYNEQFF.

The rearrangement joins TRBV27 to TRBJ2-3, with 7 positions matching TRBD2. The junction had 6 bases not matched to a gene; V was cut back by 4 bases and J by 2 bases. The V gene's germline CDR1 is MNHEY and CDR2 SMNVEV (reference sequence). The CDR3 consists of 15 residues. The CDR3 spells CASSYTTSNTDTQYF. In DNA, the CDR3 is TGTGCCAGCAGTTACACGACTAGCAACACAGATACGCAGTATTTT.